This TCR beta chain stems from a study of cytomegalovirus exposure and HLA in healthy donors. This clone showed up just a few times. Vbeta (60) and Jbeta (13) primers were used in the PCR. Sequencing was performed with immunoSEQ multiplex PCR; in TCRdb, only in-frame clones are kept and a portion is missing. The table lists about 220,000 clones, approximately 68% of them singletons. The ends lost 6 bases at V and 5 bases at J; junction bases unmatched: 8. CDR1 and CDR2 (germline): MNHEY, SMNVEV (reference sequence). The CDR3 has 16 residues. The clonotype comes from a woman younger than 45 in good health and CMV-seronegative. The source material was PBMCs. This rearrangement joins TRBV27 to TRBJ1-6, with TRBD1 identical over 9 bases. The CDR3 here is CASRPSTGGNNSPLHF. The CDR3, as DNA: TGTGCCAGCAGACCTTCGACAGGGGGAAATAATTCACCCCTCCACTTT.